This T cell receptor (beta chain) emerged from a study of cytomegalovirus exposure and HLA in healthy donors. The study's findings and limits: Cytomegalovirus status was reportedly diagnosed by the classifier with high sensitivity and specificity. A later analysis reportedly identified an Asian-associated ancestry cluster as carrying fewer N-insertions than the 666-donor mean.

The PCR made use of 60 Vbeta and 13 Jbeta primers. The table came from immunoSEQ multiplex PCR; TCRdb's copy has only in-frame clones and leaves some out. Of about 130,000 clones in the sample, 76% were seen once. Trimming cost V 0 bases and J 4 bases; bases outside gene matches: 0. CDR1 is LNHNV, CDR2 YYDKDF, per germline (reference sequence). This CDR3 has 14 amino acids. This clone was found a few times. Its antigen is still unknown. The rearrangement links TRBV15 to TRBJ1-2; 9 bases match TRBD1. Sequenced material: PBMCs. This TCR was sampled from a man between 40 and 49 years old in good health and CMV-seronegative. The CDR3 DNA reads TGTGCCACCAGCAGAGAGGACAGGGGCTATGGCTACACCTTC. This translates into CATSREDRGYGYTF.